A single sample gave rise to the 3 T cell receptor beta chains below, sequenced in a study of blood T cell repertoires in COVID-19. Method: immunoSEQ multiplex PCR; TCRdb's copy keeps in-frame clones and lacks some. Here the sample spans a few hundred thousand clones, 80% to 90% being singletons. The sample consisted of PBMCs or T cells enriched from blood (not recorded which). These receptor sequences come from a middle-aged woman with acute COVID-19.

The rearrangement joins TRBV5-3 to TRBJ2-5, with a possible D match to TRBD1 (6 bases). TRBV5-3 is marked as an open reading frame, function uncertain. Trimming took off 5 bases at V and 2 bases at J, with 16 bases between the two ends. CDR3 size: 15 residues. The CDR3 bases are TGTGCCAGAAGGCTGGACGGGACACCGCAAGAGACCCAGTACTTC. Amino acids: CARRLDGTPQETQYF.

The chain combines TRBV29-1 with TRBJ2-7, with 8 bases identical to TRBD2. There are 16 residues in the CDR3. The junction had 8 bases not matched to a gene; V was cut back by 1 base and J by 0 bases. CDR1 is SQVTM and CDR2 is ANQGSEA in the germline V gene. The DNA for the CDR3 is TGCAGCGTTGAAGGCCTCCCCAGCGGGAGCTCCTACGAGCAGTACTTC. It translates to CSVEGLPSGSSYEQYF.

This clone was counted a single time. The chain employs TRBV29-1 and TRBJ2-1; no firm D call. This CDR3 has 12 residues. CDR1 is SQVTM and CDR2 is ANQGSEA in the germline V gene. The germline V and J ends were trimmed by 4 bases and 6 bases, with 10 bases remaining between them. The CDR3 nucleotides read TGCAGCGTTGTGGCAGGTTCCAATGAGCAGTTCTTC. It specifies CSVVAGSNEQFF.